These 5 T cell receptor beta chains came from one sample sequenced in a study of blood T cells in healthy people across ages. Alongside a J-beta primer mix, a sample-barcoded 5' primer served in a second PCR lasting about 7 to 12 cycles. TCRdb processed the 5' RACE reads anew with MiXCR; each CDR3 protein has one entry. The table lists fewer than 800,000 distinct CDR3 sequences, 20% to 25% of them singletons. Sequenced material: blood. The source of these receptors is a man between 70 and 80 years old in good health.

This clonotype was observed many times. V usage is TRBV5-5 and J usage is TRBJ2-3; TRBD1 matches at 7 bases. With 0 bases clipped from V and 4 bases from J, the junction kept 8 bases outside the gene matches. Germline assignment: CDR1 SGHKS and CDR2 YYEKEE (reference sequence). The CDR3 is 16 amino acids. As DNA, the CDR3 is TGTGCCAGCAGCTTGGGGCTCCGACAGGGTTCAGATACGCAGTATTTT. Its protein product is CASSLGLRQGSDTQYF.

The chain has TRBV29-1 and TRBJ2-3; 9 bases line up with TRBD1. Germline CDR1 reads SQVTM; CDR2 reads ANQGSEA. This CDR3 is 13 amino acids long. The V gene end was trimmed by 6 bases and the J gene end by 3 bases; junction bases not matched to a gene: 4. The chain's CDR3 is CSVYRGQTDTQYF. CDR3 nucleotide sequence: TGCAGCGTCTACAGGGGGCAGACAGATACGCAGTATTTT.

The CDR3 loop reads CASSLKGKTQYF. CDR3 nucleotides: TGTGCCAGCAGTTTAAAAGGGAAGACCCAGTACTTC. This sequence joins TRBV27 and TRBJ2-5; D unclear. V was cut by 2 bases and J by 6 bases, with 7 bases left in between. The CDR3 contains 12 residues. Germline V CDR1 and CDR2: MNHEY, SMNVEV (reference sequence).

The V and J genes are TRBV5-1 and TRBJ2-7; D tentatively fits TRBD1 or TRBD2 (5 bases each). The V gene lost 4 bases and the J gene lost 2 bases, with 19 bases spanning the gap. The germline V gene has CDR1 SGHRS and CDR2 YFSETQ. There are 16 residues in the CDR3. CDR3 protein: CASSIRSGRSTYEQYF. CDR3 bases: TGCGCCAGCAGCATACGATCGGGACGATCTACCTACGAGCAGTACTTC.

This chain uses TRBV7-2 with TRBJ2-5, with a weak D call TRBD1 (6 bases). V lost 5 bases to trimming and J lost 3 bases, with 13 bases between them. This CDR3 is built from 14 residues. Germline V gene lookup returns CDR1 SGHTA and CDR2 FQGNSA. DNA for the CDR3: TGTGCCAGCAGCCGTACTCGGGACAAAGAGACCCAGTACTTC. It is translated as CASSRTRDKETQYF.